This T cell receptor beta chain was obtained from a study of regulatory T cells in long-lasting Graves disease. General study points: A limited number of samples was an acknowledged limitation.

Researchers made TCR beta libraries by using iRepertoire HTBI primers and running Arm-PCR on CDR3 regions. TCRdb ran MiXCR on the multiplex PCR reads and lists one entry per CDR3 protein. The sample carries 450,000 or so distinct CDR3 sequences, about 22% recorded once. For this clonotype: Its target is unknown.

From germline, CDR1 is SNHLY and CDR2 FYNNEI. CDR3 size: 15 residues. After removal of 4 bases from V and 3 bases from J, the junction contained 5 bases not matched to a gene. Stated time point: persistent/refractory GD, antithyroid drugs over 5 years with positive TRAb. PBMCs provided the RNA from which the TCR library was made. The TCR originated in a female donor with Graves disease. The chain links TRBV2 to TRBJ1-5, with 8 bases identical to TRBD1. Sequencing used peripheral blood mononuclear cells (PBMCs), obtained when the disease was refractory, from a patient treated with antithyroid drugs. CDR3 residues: CASSVGQGSNQPQHF. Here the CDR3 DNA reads TGTGCCAGCAGTGTCGGACAGGGTTCCAATCAGCCCCAGCATTTT.